Following are 13 T cell receptor beta chains from one sample sequenced in a study of shared clonotypes between healthy human individuals. Clones were read by immunoSEQ multiplex PCR, and TCRdb kept only the in-frame ones, dropping some. The data show around 550,000 clones, 96% seen once. The sample comprised naive CD4+ T cells sorted from blood. As to subset: CD45RA+ positively selected. These TCRs come from a woman aged 25 to 45 in good health.

The chain couples TRBV5-4 to TRBJ1-6; the match to TRBD1 covers 11 bases. J gave up 9 bases and V 5 bases, and 7 bases lay outside the gene matches. The CDR3 has 15 amino acids. Germline CDR1 is SGHNT and CDR2 is YYREEE (reference sequence). DNA for the CDR3: TGTGCCAGCAGTCCAGGACAGGGGGCGAGTTCACCCCTCCACTTT. Encoded protein: CASSPGQGASSPLHF.

In DNA, the CDR3 is TGTGCCAGCAGTCTGGACGCCCTAGCGGGAACCTACAATGAGCAGTTCTTC. Translated, it gives CASSLDALAGTYNEQFF. The rearrangement uses TRBV28 and TRBJ2-1, with 9 bases matching TRBD2. The CDR3 spans 17 residues. Per the germline V gene, CDR1 is MDHEN and CDR2 is SYDVKM. V was clipped by 5 bases and J by 2 bases; unmatched bases: 10. The full variable domain, in which reference TRBV28 and TRBJ2-1 provide the parts outside the CDR3, is DVKVTQSSRYLVKRTGEKVFLECVQDMDHENMFWYRQDPGLGLRLIYFSYDVKMKEKGDIPEGYSVSREKKERFSLILESASTNQTSMYLCASSLDALAGTYNEQFFGPGTRLTVL.

This clone has only one observation. The genes are TRBV5-1 and TRBJ2-7; D is possibly TRBD1 (8 bases). The ends were cut back, 4 bases at V and 1 base at J, with 12 bases in the middle. The germline V gene encodes CDR1 SGHRS and CDR2 YFSETQ. The CDR3 contains 14 residues. CDR3 nucleotides: TGCGCCAGCAGCCTACAGGGGGGGTCCTACGAGCAGTACTTC. Its translation: CASSLQGGSYEQYF.

V is TRBV7-9 and J is TRBJ2-2; 13 nucleotides align to TRBD2. CDR1 is SEHNR and CDR2 is FQNEAQ in the germline V gene (reference sequence). The CDR3 contains 17 residues. The J segment lost 4 bases and the V segment lost 5 bases, leaving 7 bases of the junction unmatched. The CDR3 loop is CASSERTSGRATGELFF. CDR3 nucleotides: TGTGCCAGCAGCGAGAGAACTAGCGGGAGGGCCACCGGGGAGCTGTTTTTT.

CDR3 sequence reads: CASSASGRNEQYF. CDR3 sequence (DNA): TGCGCCAGCAGTGCTAGCGGGAGAAACGAGCAGTACTTC. This sequence joins TRBV10-1 and TRBJ2-7; 10 bases fit TRBD2. V lost 4 bases to trimming and J lost 5 bases; unmatched junction nucleotides: 2. This CDR3 contains 13 residues. Per germline, CDR1 WNHNN and CDR2 SYGVQD (reference sequence).

The chain carries TRBV12-5 and TRBJ2-3; possible D gene TRBD2, 5 bases. V was trimmed by 1 base and J by 4 bases, leaving 9 bases between them. The CDR3 covers 14 residues. The germline CDR1 and CDR2 sequences are LGHNT and FRNRAP. The CDR3 sequence is CASGLGKEADTQYF. The CDR3 DNA is TGTGCTAGTGGTTTGGGAAAGGAGGCAGATACGCAGTATTTT.

This chain links TRBV5-1 with TRBJ2-1; 7 positions match TRBD1. This CDR3 has 14 residues. Germline assignment: CDR1 SGHRS and CDR2 YFSETQ. Trimming took 1 base from V and 10 from J; bases not matched to a gene: 8. The CDR3, as DNA: TGCGCCAGCAGCTTGAAACAGGGGTTCCGGGAGCAGTTCTTC. Residues: CASSLKQGFREQFF.

This clone was observed once. The CDR3 sequence: CATSRDRGLDLGEQFF. CDR3 nucleotides: TGTGCCACCAGCAGAGATCGGGGACTAGACTTGGGTGAGCAGTTCTTC. The rearrangement joins TRBV15 to TRBJ2-1; 8 bases fit TRBD2. V was pared by 0 bases and J by 9 bases, with 10 bases of the junction left unmatched. The CDR3 is made up of 16 amino acids. CDR1 and CDR2 (germline): LNHNV, YYDKDF (reference sequence).

V and J are TRBV7-9 and TRBJ2-7; D remains unclear. The CDR3 extends over 13 amino acids. Trimming stripped 1 base from V and 6 bases from J, with 10 bases between. Germline V CDR1 and CDR2: SEHNR, FQNEAQ (reference sequence). CDR3 loop: CASSLVETGEQYF. CDR3 DNA sequence: TGTGCCAGCAGCTTAGTGGAGACGGGCGAGCAGTACTTC.

The CDR3: CASSRPPAGAYEQYF. The CDR3, as DNA: TGTGCCAGCAGCCGCCCCCCAGCGGGAGCGTACGAGCAGTACTTC. The chain carries TRBV7-2 and TRBJ2-7; TRBD2 aligns across 8 bases. CDR1 is SGHTA, CDR2 FQGNSA, per germline. The CDR3 length is 15 residues. V lost 5 bases to trimming and J lost 4 bases; unmatched junction nucleotides: 10.

The V and J genes are TRBV5-1 and TRBJ2-5; 8 bases match TRBD2. Trimming cost V 4 bases and J 5 bases; bases outside gene matches: 10. The CDR3 totals 15 residues. Germline V gene lookup returns CDR1 SGHRS and CDR2 YFSETQ. The CDR3 DNA reads TGCGCCAGCAGCGCCTCGGGACTAGTTAAGGAGACCCAGTACTTC. Its translation: CASSASGLVKETQYF.

J is TRBJ1-1 and V is TRBV6-6; D call uncertain. CDR3 length: 13 amino acids. Germline V CDR1 and CDR2: MNHNY, SVGAGI (reference sequence). Trimming took 2 bases from V and 2 from J, leaving 6 bases between them. The CDR3 DNA sequence: TGTGCCAGCAGTTACATCAGTAACACTGAAGCTTTCTTT. Translated, it gives CASSYISNTEAFF.

The chain joins TRBV28 to TRBJ2-7; 9 bases map to TRBD2. With V trimmed by 5 bases and J by 3 bases, 8 bases remained unmatched. Germline V gene sequence: CDR1 MDHEN, CDR2 SYDVKM. The CDR3 length is 15 residues. CDR3 loop: CASSGASGKVYEQYF. The CDR3 nucleotides are TGTGCCAGCAGTGGAGCTAGCGGGAAGGTCTACGAGCAGTACTTC.